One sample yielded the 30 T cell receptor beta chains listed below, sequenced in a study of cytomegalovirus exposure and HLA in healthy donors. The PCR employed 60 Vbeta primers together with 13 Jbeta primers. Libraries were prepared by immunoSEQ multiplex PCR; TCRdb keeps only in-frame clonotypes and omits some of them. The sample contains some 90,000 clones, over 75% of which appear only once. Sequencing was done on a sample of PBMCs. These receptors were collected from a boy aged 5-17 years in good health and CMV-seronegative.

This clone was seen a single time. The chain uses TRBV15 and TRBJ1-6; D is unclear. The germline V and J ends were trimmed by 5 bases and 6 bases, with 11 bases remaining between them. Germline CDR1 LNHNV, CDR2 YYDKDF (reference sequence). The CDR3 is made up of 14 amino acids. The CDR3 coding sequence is TGTGCCACCAGCTCAGGCGGGGTTAATTCACCCCTCCACTTT. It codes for CATSSGGVNSPLHF.

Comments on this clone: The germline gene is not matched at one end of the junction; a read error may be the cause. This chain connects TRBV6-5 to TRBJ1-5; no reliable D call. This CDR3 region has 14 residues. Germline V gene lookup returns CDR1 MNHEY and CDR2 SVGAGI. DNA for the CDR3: TGTGCCAGCAGCCCTCTTCATAGCAATCAGTCCCAGCATTTT. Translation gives CASSPLHSNQSQHF.

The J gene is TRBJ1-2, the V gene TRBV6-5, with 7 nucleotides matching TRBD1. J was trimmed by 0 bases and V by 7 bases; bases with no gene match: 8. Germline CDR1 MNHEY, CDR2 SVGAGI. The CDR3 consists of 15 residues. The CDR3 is CASKGQPKSNYGYTF. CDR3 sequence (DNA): TGTGCCAGCAAGGGACAGCCCAAATCTAACTATGGCTACACCTTC.

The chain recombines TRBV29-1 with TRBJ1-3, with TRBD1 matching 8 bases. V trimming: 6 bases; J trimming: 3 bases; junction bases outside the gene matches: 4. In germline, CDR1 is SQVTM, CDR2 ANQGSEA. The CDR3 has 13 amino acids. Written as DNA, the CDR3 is TGCAGCGTACAGGGGGTGCTTGGAAACACCATATATTTT. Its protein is CSVQGVLGNTIYF. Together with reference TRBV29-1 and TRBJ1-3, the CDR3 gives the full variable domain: SAVISQKPSRDICQRGTSLTIQCQVDSQVTMMFWYRQQPGQSLTLIATANQGSEATYESGFVIDKFPISRPNLTFSTLTVSNMSPEDSSIYLCSVQGVLGNTIYFGEGSWLTVV.

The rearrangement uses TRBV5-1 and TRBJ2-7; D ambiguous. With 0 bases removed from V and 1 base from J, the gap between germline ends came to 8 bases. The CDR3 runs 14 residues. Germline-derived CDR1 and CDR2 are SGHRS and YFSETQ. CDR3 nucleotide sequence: TGCGCCAGCAGCTTGGCCCGCAGATCCTACGAGCAGTACTTC. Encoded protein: CASSLARRSYEQYF.

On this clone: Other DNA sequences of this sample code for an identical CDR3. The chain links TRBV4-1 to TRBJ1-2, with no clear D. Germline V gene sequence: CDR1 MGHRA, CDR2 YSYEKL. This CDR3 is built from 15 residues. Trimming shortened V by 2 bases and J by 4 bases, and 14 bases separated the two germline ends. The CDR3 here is CASSQLETRIYGYTF. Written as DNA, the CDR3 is TGCGCCAGCAGCCAACTTGAGACACGAATCTATGGCTACACCTTC.

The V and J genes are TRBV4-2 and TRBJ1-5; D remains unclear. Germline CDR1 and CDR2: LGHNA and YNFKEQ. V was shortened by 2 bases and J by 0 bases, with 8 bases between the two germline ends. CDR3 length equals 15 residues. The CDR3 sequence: CASSQRRSSNQPQHF. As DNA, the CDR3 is TGTGCCAGCAGCCAACGCAGATCTAGCAATCAGCCCCAGCATTTT.

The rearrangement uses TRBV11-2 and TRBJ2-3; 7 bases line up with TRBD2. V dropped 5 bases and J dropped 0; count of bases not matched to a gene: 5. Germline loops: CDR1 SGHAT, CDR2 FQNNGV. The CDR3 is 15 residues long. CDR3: CASSLLAASTDTQYF. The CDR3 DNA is TGTGCCAGCAGCCTGCTAGCGGCGAGCACAGATACGCAGTATTTT.

The CDR3 DNA sequence: TGCGCCAGCAGCCAAGGGGAGGACGCCTACAATGAGCAGTTCTTC. Its translation: CASSQGEDAYNEQFF. The chain has TRBV4-3 and TRBJ2-1; possible D gene TRBD2, 6 bases. In germline, CDR1 is LGHNA, CDR2 YSLEER. The CDR3 spans 15 residues. Between the trimmed V and J ends, which lost 1 base and 2 bases, there was a span of 9 bases.

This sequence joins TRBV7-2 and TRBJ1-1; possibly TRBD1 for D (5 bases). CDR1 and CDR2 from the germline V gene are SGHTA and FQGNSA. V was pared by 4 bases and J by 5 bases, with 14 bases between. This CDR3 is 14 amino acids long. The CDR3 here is CASSSQAGRTEAFF. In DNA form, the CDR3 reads TGTGCCAGCAGCTCACAGGCAGGTAGGACTGAAGCTTTCTTT.

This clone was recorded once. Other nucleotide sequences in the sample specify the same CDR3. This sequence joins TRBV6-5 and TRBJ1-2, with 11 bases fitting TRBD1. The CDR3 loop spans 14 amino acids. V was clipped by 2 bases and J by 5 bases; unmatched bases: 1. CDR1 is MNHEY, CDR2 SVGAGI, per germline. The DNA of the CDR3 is TGTGCCAGCAGTTACGGGACAGGGGGGTATGGCTACACCTTC. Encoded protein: CASSYGTGGYGYTF.

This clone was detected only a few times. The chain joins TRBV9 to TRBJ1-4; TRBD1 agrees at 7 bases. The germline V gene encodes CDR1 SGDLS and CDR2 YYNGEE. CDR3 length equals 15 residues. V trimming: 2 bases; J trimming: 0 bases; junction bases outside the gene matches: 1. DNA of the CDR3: TGTGCCAGCAGCGTGGGGACAGCAACTAATGAAAAACTGTTTTTT. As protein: CASSVGTATNEKLFF.

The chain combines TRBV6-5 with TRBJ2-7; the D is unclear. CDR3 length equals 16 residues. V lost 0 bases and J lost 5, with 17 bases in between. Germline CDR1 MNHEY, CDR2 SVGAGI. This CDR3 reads CASSYSIAGPMHEQYF. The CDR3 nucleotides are TGTGCCAGCAGTTACTCGATTGCCGGTCCCATGCACGAGCAGTACTTC.

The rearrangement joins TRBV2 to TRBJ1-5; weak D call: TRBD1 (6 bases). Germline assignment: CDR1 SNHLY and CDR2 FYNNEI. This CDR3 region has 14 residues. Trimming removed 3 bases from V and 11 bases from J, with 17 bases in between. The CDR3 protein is CASSDWDIGSAQHF. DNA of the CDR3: TGTGCCAGCAGTGATTGGGACATAGGTTCCGCCCAGCATTTT. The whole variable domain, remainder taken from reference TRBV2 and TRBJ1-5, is EPEVTQTPSHQVTQMGQEVILRCVPISNHLYFYWYRQILGQKVEFLVSFYNNEISEKSEIFDDQFSVERPDGSNFTLKIRSTKLEDSAMYFCASSDWDIGSAQHFGDGTRLSIL.

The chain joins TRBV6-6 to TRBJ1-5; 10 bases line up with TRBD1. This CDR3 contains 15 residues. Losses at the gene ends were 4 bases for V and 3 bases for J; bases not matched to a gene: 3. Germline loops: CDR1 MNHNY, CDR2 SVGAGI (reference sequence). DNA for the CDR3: TGTGCCAGCAGTTGGGGACAGGGGAACAATCAGCCCCAGCATTTT. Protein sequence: CASSWGQGNNQPQHF.

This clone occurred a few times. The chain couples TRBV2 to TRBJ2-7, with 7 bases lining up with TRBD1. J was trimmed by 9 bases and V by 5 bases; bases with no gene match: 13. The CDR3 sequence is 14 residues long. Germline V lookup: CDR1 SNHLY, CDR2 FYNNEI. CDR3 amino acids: CASSSTGKLRGQYF. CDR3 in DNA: TGTGCCAGCAGTTCGACAGGGAAACTTCGAGGGCAGTACTTC.

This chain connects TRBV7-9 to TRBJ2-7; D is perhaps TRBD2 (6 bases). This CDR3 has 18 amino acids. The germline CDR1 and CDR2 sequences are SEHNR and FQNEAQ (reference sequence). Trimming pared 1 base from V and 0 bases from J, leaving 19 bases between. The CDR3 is CASSLEAGLARSSYEQYF. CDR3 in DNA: TGTGCCAGCAGCTTAGAAGCGGGCCTAGCGAGGAGCTCCTACGAGCAGTACTTC.

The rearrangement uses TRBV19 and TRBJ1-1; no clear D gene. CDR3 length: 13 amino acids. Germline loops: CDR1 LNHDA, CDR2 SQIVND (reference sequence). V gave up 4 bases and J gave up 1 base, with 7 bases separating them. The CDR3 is CASSSRRNTEAFF. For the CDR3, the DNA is TGTGCCAGTAGTAGCCGCAGGAACACTGAAGCTTTCTTT.

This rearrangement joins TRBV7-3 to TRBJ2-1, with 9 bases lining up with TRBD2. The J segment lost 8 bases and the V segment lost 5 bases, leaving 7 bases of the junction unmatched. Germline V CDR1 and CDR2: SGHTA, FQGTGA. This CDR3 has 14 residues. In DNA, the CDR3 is TGTGCCAGCAGCCGCACCGGGACTAGCTATGAGCAGTTCTTC. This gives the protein CASSRTGTSYEQFF.

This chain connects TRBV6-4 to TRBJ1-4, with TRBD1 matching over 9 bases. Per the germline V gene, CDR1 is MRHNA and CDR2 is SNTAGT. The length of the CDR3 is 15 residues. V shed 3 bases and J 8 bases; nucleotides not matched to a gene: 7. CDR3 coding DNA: TGTGCCAGCAGTGAGACAGGGGGAAGCGGAGAAAAACTGTTTTTT. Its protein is CASSETGGSGEKLFF.

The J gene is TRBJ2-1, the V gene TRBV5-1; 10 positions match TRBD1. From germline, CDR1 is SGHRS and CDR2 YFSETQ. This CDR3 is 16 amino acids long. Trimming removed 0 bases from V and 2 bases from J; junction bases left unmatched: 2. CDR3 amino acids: CASSLEGTGAYNEQFF. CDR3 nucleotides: TGCGCCAGCAGCTTGGAAGGGACAGGGGCCTACAATGAGCAGTTCTTC.

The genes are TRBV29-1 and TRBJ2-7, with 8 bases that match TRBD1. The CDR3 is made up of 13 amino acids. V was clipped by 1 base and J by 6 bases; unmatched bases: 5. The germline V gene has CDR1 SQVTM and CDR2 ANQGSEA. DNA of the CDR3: TGCAGCGTTGAAGGACAGGGGTCGGGCGAGCAGTACTTC. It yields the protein CSVEGQGSGEQYF.

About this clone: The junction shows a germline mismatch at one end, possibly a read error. The CDR3 protein is CASSSTGAETQYF. The CDR3 bases are TGTGCTAGCAGCTCAACAGGGGCTGAGACCCAGTACTTC. The V gene is TRBV7-7, the J gene TRBJ2-5, with 7 bases identical to TRBD1. The CDR3 spans 13 residues. Germline V CDR1 and CDR2: SSHAT, FNYEAQ (reference sequence).

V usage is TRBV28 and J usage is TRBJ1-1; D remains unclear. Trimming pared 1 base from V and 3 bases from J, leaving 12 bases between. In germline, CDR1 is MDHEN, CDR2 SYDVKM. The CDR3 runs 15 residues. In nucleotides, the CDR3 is TGTGCCAGCAGTTTATCCACTATGACTGACACTGAAGCTTTCTTT. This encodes CASSLSTMTDTEAFF.

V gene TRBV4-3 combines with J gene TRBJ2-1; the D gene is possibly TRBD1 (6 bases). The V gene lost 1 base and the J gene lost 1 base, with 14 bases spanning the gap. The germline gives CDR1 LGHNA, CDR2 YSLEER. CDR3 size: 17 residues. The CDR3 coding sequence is TGCGCCAGCAGCCAAGGAGCGGACAGTTTTTCCTACAATGAGCAGTTCTTC. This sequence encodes CASSQGADSFSYNEQFF.

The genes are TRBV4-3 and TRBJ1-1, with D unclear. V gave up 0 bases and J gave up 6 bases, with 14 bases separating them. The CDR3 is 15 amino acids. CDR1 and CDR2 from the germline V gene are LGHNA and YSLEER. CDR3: CASSQDRLVRAEAFF. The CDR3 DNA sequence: TGCGCCAGCAGCCAAGATCGTTTGGTCCGGGCTGAAGCTTTCTTT.

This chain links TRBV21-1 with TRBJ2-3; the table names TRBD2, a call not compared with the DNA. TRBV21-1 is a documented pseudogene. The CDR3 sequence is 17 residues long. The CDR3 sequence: CASSSLVVAGEGDTQYF. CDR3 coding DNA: TGTGCCAGCAGCTCCCTAGTTGTAGCGGGGGAGGGGGATACGCAGTATTTT.

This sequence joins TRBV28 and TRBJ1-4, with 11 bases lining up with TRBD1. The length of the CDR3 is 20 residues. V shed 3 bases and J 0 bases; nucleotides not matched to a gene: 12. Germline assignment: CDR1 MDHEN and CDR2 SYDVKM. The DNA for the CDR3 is TGTGCCAGCAGTTTCCCTGGAGGGACAGGGGGGCTTACAACTAATGAAAAACTGTTTTTT. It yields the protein CASSFPGGTGGLTTNEKLFF.

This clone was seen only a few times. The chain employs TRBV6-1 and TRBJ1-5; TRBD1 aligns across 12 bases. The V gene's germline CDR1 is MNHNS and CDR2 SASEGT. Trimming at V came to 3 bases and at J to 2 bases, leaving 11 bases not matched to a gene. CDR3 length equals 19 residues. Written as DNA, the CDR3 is TGTGCCAGCAGTGATTTACCGGGACAGGGGGCAGGTGGCAATCAGCCCCAGCATTTT. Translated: CASSDLPGQGAGGNQPQHF.

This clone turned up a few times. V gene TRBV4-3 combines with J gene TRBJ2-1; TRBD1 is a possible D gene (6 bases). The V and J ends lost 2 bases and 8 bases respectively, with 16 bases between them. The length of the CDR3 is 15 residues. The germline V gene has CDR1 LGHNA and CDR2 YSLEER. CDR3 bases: TGCGCCAGCAGCCAATCTGGGGGCTTTTGGGATGAGCAGTTCTTC. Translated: CASSQSGGFWDEQFF.